Following are 10 T cell receptor beta chains from one sample sequenced in a study of T cells after yellow fever vaccination (dated by TCRdb to between 2018 and 2020). The protocol used for the library was 5' RACE. This sample was sequenced with an Illumina HiSeq 2500. The raw public data were reprocessed by TCRdb itself: fastp quality trimming at Q25, MiXCR clonotype calling, in-frame beta chains only. Each CDR3 protein appears once, grouped with its most common genes and DNA. A total of roughly 110,000 distinct CDR3 sequences appear in this sample, more than 7.5% of them only once. The ten biggest clones cover 25% of the sample. Sample treatment or condition, as interpreted from the label and publication: live attenuated yellow fever vaccine strain. Sequenced here: CD8+ T cells sorted from PBMCs, sampled 45 days after the yellow fever booster vaccination. Receptor source: a man aged 25-45 years who received the YFV17D yellow fever vaccine.

V is TRBV4-1 and J is TRBJ1-5; no clear D gene. Germline CDR1 is MGHRA and CDR2 is YSYEKL. Trimming shortened V by 7 bases and J by 4 bases, and 14 bases separated the two germline ends. The CDR3 spans 14 residues. CDR3 coding DNA: TGCGCCAGCAACCCCGGTTTAGGGAATCAGCCCCAGCATTTT. Its translation: CASNPGLGNQPQHF.

This chain connects TRBV7-2 to TRBJ2-5, with 14 bases identical to TRBD2. J gave up 4 bases and V 6 bases, and 7 bases lay outside the gene matches. The CDR3 consists of 16 residues. CDR1 SGHTA and CDR2 FQGNSA come from the germline V gene. CDR3: CASSPGLAGVLETQYF. The CDR3 DNA sequence: TGTGCCAGCAGTCCGGGACTAGCGGGAGTTCTAGAGACCCAGTACTTC.

V gene TRBV20-1 combines with J gene TRBJ2-7; possible D gene TRBD1, 5 bases. The CDR3 sequence is 14 residues long. The germline CDR1 and CDR2 sequences are DFQATT and SNEGSKA (reference sequence). V was trimmed by 0 bases and J by 3 bases, leaving 12 bases between them. CDR3 region: CSARDSDILYEQYF. The CDR3 DNA reads TGCAGTGCTAGAGATTCGGACATTCTCTACGAGCAGTACTTC.

This sequence joins TRBV4-1 and TRBJ2-5; D may be TRBD2 (6 bases). The germline CDR1 and CDR2 sequences are MGHRA and YSYEKL. This CDR3 contains 17 residues. V lost 5 bases and J 5 bases, leaving 24 bases between the germline ends. The CDR3 nucleotides are TGCGCCAGCAGCGAAGGGGCGGCTAGCGATCGAATGGAGACCCAGTACTTC. Its translation: CASSEGAASDRMETQYF.

In this sample, this clonotype turned up many times. In DNA, the CDR3 is TGTGCCAGCAGTTTCTCCGCTGCCCCCTACAATGAGCAGTTCTTC. Protein sequence: CASSFSAAPYNEQFF. V is TRBV12-3 or TRBV12-4 and J is TRBJ2-1, with no clear D. The length of the CDR3 is 15 residues. Trimming took off 3 bases at V and 2 bases at J, with 11 bases between the two ends.

This rearrangement joins TRBV29-1 to TRBJ2-2; 11 nucleotides line up with TRBD1. Germline CDR1 and CDR2: SQVTM and ANQGSEA. After removal of 6 bases from V and 7 bases from J, the junction contained 7 bases not matched to a gene. The length of the CDR3 is 14 residues. Here the CDR3 DNA reads TGCAGCGTCGCTGGGACAGGGGGAATCGGGGAGCTGTTTTTT. Its protein is CSVAGTGGIGELFF.

This clonotype was recorded a few times. The V and J genes are TRBV11-1 and TRBJ2-3; 12 bases agree with TRBD2. Germline values: CDR1 SGHAT, CDR2 FQDESV (reference sequence). The junction had 9 bases not matched to a gene; V was cut back by 1 base and J by 4 bases. This CDR3 region has 18 residues. CDR3: CASSLGGLTSGSSDTQYF. In nucleotides, the CDR3 is TGTGCCAGCAGCTTAGGCGGGTTGACTAGCGGGAGTTCAGATACGCAGTATTTT.

The chain links TRBV13 to TRBJ1-6; 9 bases match TRBD1. The trim removed 4 bases at V and 3 bases at J, leaving 7 bases unmatched. Looked up from germline, CDR1 is PRHDT and CDR2 is FYEKMQ (reference sequence). CDR3 length: 17 amino acids. The CDR3 reads CASSSVQGQGYNSPLHF. Written as DNA, the CDR3 is TGTGCCAGCAGCTCAGTACAGGGACAGGGCTATAATTCACCCCTCCACTTT.

The J gene is TRBJ2-3, the V gene TRBV4-1, with D tentatively TRBD2 (6 bases). This CDR3 has 15 residues. The ends were cut back, 2 bases at V and 2 bases at J, with 11 bases in the middle. Germline V gene data show CDR1 as MGHRA and CDR2 as YSYEKL. Here the CDR3 reads CASSQPPGATDTQYF. The CDR3 DNA is TGCGCCAGCAGCCAACCGCCGGGAGCCACAGATACGCAGTATTTT.

About this clonotype: Just one base apart from a much larger clone, this may be a read error. The chain couples TRBV7-8 to TRBJ2-2, with 9 bases aligning to TRBD1. Germline lookup yields CDR1 SGHVS and CDR2 FQNEAQ. The CDR3 consists of 18 residues. CDR3 DNA: TGTGCCACCAGCGTTCCAACAGGGGGCAGAGGGGACACCGGGGAGCTGTTTTTT. Its protein product is CATSVPTGGRGDTGELFF. The full variable domain, its missing parts supplied by reference TRBV7-8 and TRBJ2-2, is GAGVSQSPRYKVAKRGQDVALRCDPISGHVSLFWYQQALGQGPEFLTYFQNEAQLDKSGLPSDRFFAERPEGSVSTLKIQRTQQEDSAVYLCATSVPTGGRGDTGELFFGEGSRLTVL.